Listed below are T cell receptor beta chains from one sample, sequenced in a study of graft-versus-host responses after intestinal transplantation. Method: immunoSEQ multiplex PCR; TCRdb's copy keeps in-frame clones and lacks some. There are 45,000 to 60,000 clones in the sample; around 96% occur only once, and approximately 0.21% lies in the top ten. These TCRs' antigens remain unknown. The source material was unstimulated CD8+ T cells sorted from spleen or lymph node cells, sampled before transplant. The receptors stem from a human donor who was the organ donor for an intestinal transplant. CDR3s leave out the opening cysteine and the closing phenylalanine or tryptophan. D genes are given only for firm matches. The size entry is marked missing in some rows and otherwise reads once, few, many or a size class.

clone_size: NA; j_call: TRBJ1-2; v_call: TRBV19; d_call: NA; cdr3_aa: ASSMSTGQDYGYT
clone_size: NA; j_call: TRBJ1-2; v_call: TRBV7-8; d_call: NA; cdr3_aa: ASSLDTYGYT
clone_size: NA; j_call: TRBJ2-3; v_call: TRBV15; d_call: NA; cdr3_aa: ATSRDFLPGQSTDTQY
clone_size: NA; j_call: TRBJ1-2; v_call: TRBV25-1; d_call: TRBD1; cdr3_aa: ASTGQGRNYGYT
clone_size: NA; j_call: TRBJ2-2; v_call: TRBV6-5; d_call: TRBD2; cdr3_aa: ASSQGGGELF
clone_size: once; j_call: NA; v_call: TRBV28; d_call: NA; cdr3_aa: ASKYQREEYEQY
clone_size: NA; j_call: TRBJ1-5; v_call: TRBV12-2; d_call: NA; cdr3_aa: ASRYRSNQPQH
clone_size: NA; j_call: TRBJ2-7; v_call: TRBV10-3; d_call: TRBD2; cdr3_aa: AISESSGGSTYEQY
clone_size: NA; j_call: TRBJ2-3; v_call: TRBV2; d_call: NA; cdr3_aa: ASSAGQFSTDTQY
clone_size: NA; j_call: TRBJ1-5; v_call: TRBV6-5; d_call: NA; cdr3_aa: ASGQSNQPQH
clone_size: NA; j_call: TRBJ1-5; v_call: TRBV4-1; d_call: NA; cdr3_aa: ASSQSLGVGNQPQH
clone_size: NA; j_call: TRBJ2-5; v_call: TRBV19; d_call: TRBD1; cdr3_aa: ATAGQGKETQY
clone_size: once; j_call: TRBJ2-1; v_call: TRBV29-1; d_call: NA; cdr3_aa: SVVVGGYNEQF
clone_size: NA; j_call: TRBJ2-1; v_call: TRBV27; d_call: NA; cdr3_aa: ASSYGGRYNEQF
clone_size: NA; j_call: TRBJ2-3; v_call: TRBV15; d_call: NA; cdr3_aa: ATSRDRTDTQY
clone_size: NA; j_call: TRBJ2-3; v_call: TRBV11-2; d_call: NA; cdr3_aa: ASSLRSYTDTQY
clone_size: NA; j_call: TRBJ1-1; v_call: TRBV27; d_call: NA; cdr3_aa: ASSLELGSGTEAF
clone_size: NA; j_call: TRBJ1-5; v_call: TRBV7-2; d_call: NA; cdr3_aa: ASSLAGSNQPQH
clone_size: NA; j_call: TRBJ2-5; v_call: TRBV28; d_call: TRBD1; cdr3_aa: ASSRTGAHGETQY
clone_size: NA; j_call: TRBJ1-3; v_call: TRBV6-1; d_call: NA; cdr3_aa: ASTEGGNTIY
clone_size: NA; j_call: TRBJ2-7; v_call: TRBV11-2; d_call: NA; cdr3_aa: ASSLVSPTYEQY
clone_size: once; j_call: TRBJ2-2; v_call: TRBV29-1; d_call: NA; cdr3_aa: SALPHGTGELF
clone_size: NA; j_call: TRBJ1-5; v_call: TRBV27; d_call: NA; cdr3_aa: ASSLWGEDNQPQH
clone_size: NA; j_call: TRBJ2-5; v_call: TRBV2; d_call: NA; cdr3_aa: ASSEVRADLSQETQY
clone_size: NA; j_call: TRBJ2-3; v_call: TRBV9; d_call: NA; cdr3_aa: ASSLSVGGPTDTQY
clone_size: few; j_call: TRBJ1-1; v_call: TRBV27; d_call: NA; cdr3_aa: ASTDRNTEAF
clone_size: NA; j_call: TRBJ2-6; v_call: TRBV4-1; d_call: NA; cdr3_aa: ASSQISGANVLT